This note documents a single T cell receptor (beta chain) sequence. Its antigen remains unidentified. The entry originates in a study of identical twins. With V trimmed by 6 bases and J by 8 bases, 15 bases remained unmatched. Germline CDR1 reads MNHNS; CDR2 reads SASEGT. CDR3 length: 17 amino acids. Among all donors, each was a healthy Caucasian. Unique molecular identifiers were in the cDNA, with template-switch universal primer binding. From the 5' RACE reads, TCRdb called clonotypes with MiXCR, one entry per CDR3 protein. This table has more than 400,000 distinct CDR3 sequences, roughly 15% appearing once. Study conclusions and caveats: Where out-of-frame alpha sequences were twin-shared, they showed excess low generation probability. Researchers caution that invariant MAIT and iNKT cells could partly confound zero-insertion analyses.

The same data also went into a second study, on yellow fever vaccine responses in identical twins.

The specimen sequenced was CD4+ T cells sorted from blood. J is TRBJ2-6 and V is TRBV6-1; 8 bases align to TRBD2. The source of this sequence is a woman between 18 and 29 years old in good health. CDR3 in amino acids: CASRVDITTGGSNVLTF. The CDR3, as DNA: TGTGCCAGCAGAGTGGACATTACCACGGGGGGGTCCAACGTCCTGACTTTC.